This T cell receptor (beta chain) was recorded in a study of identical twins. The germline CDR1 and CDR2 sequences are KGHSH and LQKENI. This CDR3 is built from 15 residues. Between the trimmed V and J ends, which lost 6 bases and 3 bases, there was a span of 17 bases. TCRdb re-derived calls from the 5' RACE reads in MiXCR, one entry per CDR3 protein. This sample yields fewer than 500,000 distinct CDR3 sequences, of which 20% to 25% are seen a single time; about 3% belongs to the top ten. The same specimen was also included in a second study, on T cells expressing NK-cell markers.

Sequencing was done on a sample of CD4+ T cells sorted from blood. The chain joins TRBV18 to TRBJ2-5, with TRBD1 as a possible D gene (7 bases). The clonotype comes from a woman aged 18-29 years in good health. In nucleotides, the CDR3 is TGTGCCAGCTCCCAAAACGGCGGGACAGAAGAGACCCAGTACTTC. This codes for CASSQNGGTEETQYF.